This TCR beta chain was recovered during a study of T cell clonality in common variable immunodeficiency. Points from the study as a whole: Reportedly, TCR beta sequences from common variable immunodeficiency showed fewer deletions and N-nucleotide insertions. CVID subjects shared fewer TCRbeta clones than healthy controls did.

CDR3 length equals 17 residues. Trimming at V came to 6 bases and at J to 3 bases, leaving 10 bases not matched to a gene. This clone was detected many times. Antigen specificity is unknown. The read finishes 3 residues shy of the CDR3 end, and the germline J gene is used to complete it. Profiling relied on immunoSEQ multiplex PCR, and the TCRdb table lists in-frame clones only, not all of them. Observed are fewer than 65,000 clones, no singletons, with the top ten taking 0.83%. V and J are TRBV12-3 or TRBV12-4 and TRBJ1-6; TRBD1 matches at 8 bases. Sequenced input: peripheral blood mononuclear cells. This clonotype was obtained from a person aged 18-69 years in good health. The CDR3 sequence is CASRSQTGANYNSPLHF. The CDR3 bases that were read are TGTGCCAGCAGATCCCAGACAGGGGCGAACTATAATTCACCC.